The rows below give T cell receptor beta chains drawn from one sample of a study of T cells after yellow fever vaccination. TCRdb passed the 5' RACE reads through MiXCR, listing each CDR3 protein once. Seen here are hundreds of thousands of distinct CDR3 sequences, approximately 13% observed once, and the top ten hold 2.5% to 4%. This specimen was CD4+ T cells sorted from PBMCs, taken 15 days after the yellow fever booster vaccination. The receptors stem from a man between 18 and 35 years old who received the YFV17D yellow fever vaccine. The CDR3 runs from the conserved cysteine through the conserved F or W. Each record gives: CDR3 DNA, CDR3 protein, V gene, clone size, D gene, J gene. A D gene is named only where the DNA matches it firmly. Clone size is shown for a subset of rows, as once, few, many or a class of expanded clone.

TGTGCCAGCAGTCCCGACAGGACGGCTGGCTACACCTTC,CASSPDRTAGYTF,TRBV6-2/TRBV6-3,NA,NA,TRBJ1-2
TGTGCCAGCTCACGGGACGGGAACACTGAAGCTTTCTTT,CASSRDGNTEAFF,TRBV18,NA,NA,TRBJ1-1
TGCGGGACAGGGGAAGAGACCCAGTACTTC,CGTGEETQYF,TRBV29-1,many,TRBD1,TRBJ2-5
TGTGCCAGCTCACTCCTTCAGGGGGTTAATCAGCCCCAGCATTTT,CASSLLQGVNQPQHF,TRBV18,NA,TRBD1,TRBJ1-5
TGTGCCAGCAGTAAATGGACAGGGGGCAACATCGGGGAGCTGTTTTTT,CASSKWTGGNIGELFF,TRBV12-3/TRBV12-4,few,TRBD1,TRBJ2-2
TGCAGCGTTGGCGTTAGCGGTGCCTACAATGAGCAGTTCTTC,CSVGVSGAYNEQFF,TRBV29-1,few,NA,TRBJ2-1
TGCGCCAGCAGCCAAGCCGGGACAGGGGGGAGCGAGCAGTACTTC,CASSQAGTGGSEQYF,TRBV4-3,NA,TRBD1,TRBJ2-7
TGTGCCAGCAGCTTGAGGGGGACAAAGGTCCCCGGGGAGCTGTTTTTT,CASSLRGTKVPGELFF,TRBV7-2,few,NA,TRBJ2-2
TGTGCCAGCAGCTTCGCGGGGGGACCCTACAATGAGCAGTTCTTC,CASSFAGGPYNEQFF,TRBV7-9,many,TRBD2,TRBJ2-1
TGCAGTGCTAGTTCCGGGACAGGGGGACGGTATGGCTACACCTTC,CSASSGTGGRYGYTF,TRBV20-1,many,TRBD1,TRBJ1-2
TGTGCCAGCCCAGGGGTCACAGATACGCAGTATTTT,CASPGVTDTQYF,TRBV7-9,NA,NA,TRBJ2-3
TGTGCCAGCAGGTCCTCAGGGTACACTGAAGCTTTCTTT,CASRSSGYTEAFF,TRBV7-2,few,NA,TRBJ1-1
TGCGCCAGCAGCCCGGACCCGGGGGATGAAAAACTGTTTTTT,CASSPDPGDEKLFF,TRBV5-1,once,NA,TRBJ1-4
TGTGCCAGCAGCTCCTCCGGGACTAGCATGCATGAGACCCAGTACTTC,CASSSSGTSMHETQYF,TRBV7-6,few,TRBD2,TRBJ2-5
TGTGCCAGCAGCTTGGTAGCGGGGCAAGAGCAGTTCTTC,CASSLVAGQEQFF,TRBV5-4,NA,TRBD2,TRBJ2-1
TGTGCCAGCAGCCCCGGAGGGGGACAGTTCTTC,CASSPGGGQFF,TRBV7-9,many,NA,TRBJ2-1
TGCGCCAGCAGCCAAGAGGGGCGAACTGGAAACACCATATATTTT,CASSQEGRTGNTIYF,TRBV4-3,NA,NA,TRBJ1-3
TGTGCCAGCGGGGAGGGACAGGGCTATGGCTACACCTTC,CASGEGQGYGYTF,TRBV12-3/TRBV12-4,NA,TRBD1,TRBJ1-2
TGTGCCAGCCACACGTCCTACAATGAGCAGTTCTTC,CASHTSYNEQFF,TRBV6-1,NA,NA,TRBJ2-1
TGTGCCAGCAGAAGCCGGGACAGGGGTTTCGGGGAAAAACTGTTTTTT,CASRSRDRGFGEKLFF,TRBV6-6,NA,TRBD1,TRBJ1-4
TGTGCCAGCAGCCTAAGGCAGCGGGGGGCCCAAGAGACCCAGTACTTC,CASSLRQRGAQETQYF,TRBV7-2,few,TRBD2,TRBJ2-5
TGCGCCAGCAGCCTGGGCGGGACAGGCGTTCAAGAGACCCAGTACTTC,CASSLGGTGVQETQYF,TRBV5-1,NA,TRBD1,TRBJ2-5
TGCGCCAGCAGCAAGACCGGGACAGGGGTAACTGAAGCTTTCTTT,CASSKTGTGVTEAFF,TRBV5-1,NA,TRBD1,TRBJ1-1
TGCGCCAGCAGCCAACGGACCGGCGGCGGCTCTGGAAACACCATATATTTT,CASSQRTGGGSGNTIYF,TRBV5-1,NA,NA,TRBJ1-3
TGTGCCAGCACTCGGCAGACAGGGGGAGGCTATGGCTACACCTTC,CASTRQTGGGYGYTF,TRBV27,few,TRBD1,TRBJ1-2
TGCAGTGCGCCCCAACTAGCGGGGGCCCTTGATACGCAGTATTTT,CSAPQLAGALDTQYF,TRBV20-1,few,TRBD2,TRBJ2-3
TGTGCCAGCAGCATCAGAAAGGACACTGAAGCTTTCTTT,CASSIRKDTEAFF,TRBV7-3,few,NA,TRBJ1-1
TGTGCCAGCAGCTTATCCCATCTCCGCCAGGGCCGATTAGGGGGCTACACCTTC,CASSLSHLRQGRLGGYTF,TRBV13,few,NA,TRBJ1-2
TGCGCCAGCAGTGTCCAGTCGGGGGGATTCGCTGAAGCTTTCTTT,CASSVQSGGFAEAFF,TRBV5-1,few,NA,TRBJ1-1
TGCAGCGTAGGGACAAGTTCCGGCTACACCTTC,CSVGTSSGYTF,TRBV29-1,few,NA,TRBJ1-2
TGTGCCAGCAGCGTAGCAGCTAGCTCCGATACGCAGTATTTT,CASSVAASSDTQYF,TRBV9,NA,NA,TRBJ2-3
TGTGCCAGCAGCGTACAGGGGGTGGAAGAGACCCAGTACTTC,CASSVQGVEETQYF,TRBV9,NA,TRBD1,TRBJ2-5
TGTGCCAGCAGCCAAAGGGACACAGATACGCAGTATTTT,CASSQRDTDTQYF,TRBV3-1,few,NA,TRBJ2-3
TGTGCCAGCAGCTTAGTCGGTGGACAGCACAATCAGCCCCAGCATTTT,CASSLVGGQHNQPQHF,TRBV7-2,NA,NA,TRBJ1-5
TGCGCCAGCAGCTTGGCAGGACAGGGGGCACTCACCCGTGGCTACACCTTC,CASSLAGQGALTRGYTF,TRBV5-1,NA,TRBD1,TRBJ1-2
TGTGCCAGCAGCCCTACCTGGGGGCAGAGGGGGGATACGCAGTATTTT,CASSPTWGQRGDTQYF,TRBV7-8,NA,NA,TRBJ2-3
TGTGCCAGCAGGGGGTCAGGTGAAAAACTGTTTTTT,CASRGSGEKLFF,TRBV2,many,NA,TRBJ1-4
TGTGCCATCAGTGATGGGGGCAGGGGGTACGAGCAGTACTTC,CAISDGGRGYEQYF,TRBV10-3,few,TRBD1,TRBJ2-7
TGCAGTGCTTCTCAGGGGGCGCGAAGCGAAGCTTTCTTT,CSASQGARSEAFF,TRBV20-1,NA,TRBD1,TRBJ1-1
TGTGCCAGTAGGCTGCGGGGGGCGGGAATCCCCCATAGCAATCAGCCCCAGCATTTT,CASRLRGAGIPHSNQPQHF,TRBV19,NA,NA,TRBJ1-5
TGTGCCAGCAGCTTATATCTGGACAGGGACGGTTTGAAGACCCAGTACTTC,CASSLYLDRDGLKTQYF,TRBV7-2,NA,TRBD1,TRBJ2-5
TGTGCCAGCAGCGTAGGGGTCTCGCTCAGGGGACATGAGCAGTTCTTC,CASSVGVSLRGHEQFF,TRBV9,many,NA,TRBJ2-1
TGCGCCAGCAGCTTGGAGTCCCACTCTGGAAACACCATATATTTT,CASSLESHSGNTIYF,TRBV5-1,NA,NA,TRBJ1-3